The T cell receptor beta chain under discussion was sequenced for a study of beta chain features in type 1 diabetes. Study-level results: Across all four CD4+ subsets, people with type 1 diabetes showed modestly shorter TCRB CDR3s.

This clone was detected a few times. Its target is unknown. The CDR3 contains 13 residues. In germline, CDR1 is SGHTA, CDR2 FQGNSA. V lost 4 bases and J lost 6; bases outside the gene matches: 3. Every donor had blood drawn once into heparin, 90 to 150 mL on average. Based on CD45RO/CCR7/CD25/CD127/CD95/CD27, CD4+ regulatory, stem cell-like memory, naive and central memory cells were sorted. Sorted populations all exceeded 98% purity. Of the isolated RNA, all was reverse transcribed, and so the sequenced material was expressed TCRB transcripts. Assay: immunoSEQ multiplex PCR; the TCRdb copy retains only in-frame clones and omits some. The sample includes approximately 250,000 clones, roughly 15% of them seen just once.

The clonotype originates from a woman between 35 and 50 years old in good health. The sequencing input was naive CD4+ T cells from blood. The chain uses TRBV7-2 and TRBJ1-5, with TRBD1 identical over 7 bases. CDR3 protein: CASSSDRAQPQHF. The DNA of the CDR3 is TGTGCCAGCAGCTCAGACAGGGCTCAGCCCCAGCATTTT.